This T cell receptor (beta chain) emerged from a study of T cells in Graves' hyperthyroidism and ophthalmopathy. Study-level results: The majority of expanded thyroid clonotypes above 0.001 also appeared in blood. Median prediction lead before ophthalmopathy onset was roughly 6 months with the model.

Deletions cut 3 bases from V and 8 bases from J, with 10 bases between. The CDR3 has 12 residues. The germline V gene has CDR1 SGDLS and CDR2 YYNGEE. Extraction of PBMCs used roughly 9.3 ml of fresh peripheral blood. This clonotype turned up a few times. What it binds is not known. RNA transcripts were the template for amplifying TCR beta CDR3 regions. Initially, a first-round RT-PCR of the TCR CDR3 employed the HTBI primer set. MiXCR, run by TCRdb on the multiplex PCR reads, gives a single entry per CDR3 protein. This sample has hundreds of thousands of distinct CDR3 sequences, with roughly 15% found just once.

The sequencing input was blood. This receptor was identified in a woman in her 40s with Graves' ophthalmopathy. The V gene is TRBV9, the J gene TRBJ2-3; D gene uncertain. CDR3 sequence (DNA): TGTGCCAGCAGCGGACATTTGGGTACGCAGTATTTT. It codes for CASSGHLGTQYF.